The next 16 T cell receptor beta chains were all read from a single sample in a study of blood T cell repertoires in COVID-19. Clones were sequenced by immunoSEQ multiplex PCR, and TCRdb holds only the in-frame ones, with some missing. The top ten hold approximately 2% of the sample, which has roughly 250,000 clones, more than 70% seen once. Sequencing was carried out using PBMCs or T cells enriched from blood (not recorded which). The receptors were gathered from a woman aged 50 to 60 who had recovered from COVID-19.

This rearrangement joins TRBV6-2 or TRBV6-3 to TRBJ1-2; 8 bases line up with TRBD1. This CDR3 has 12 amino acids. CDR1 and CDR2 (germline): MNHEY, SVGEGT. The V segment lost 5 bases and the J segment 7 bases; nucleotides outside the gene matches: 3. The CDR3 sequence is CASSTGQGGYTF. DNA of the CDR3: TGTGCCAGCAGTACCGGACAGGGTGGCTACACCTTC.

The genes are TRBV5-1 and TRBJ2-2; 8 bases map to TRBD2. Germline V gene data show CDR1 as SGHRS and CDR2 as YFSETQ. The J segment lost 0 bases and the V segment lost 4 bases, leaving 2 bases of the junction unmatched. This CDR3 is built from 15 residues. This chain's CDR3 is CASSGTSSNTGELFF. The CDR3 DNA reads as TGCGCCAGCAGCGGGACTAGTTCGAACACCGGGGAGCTGTTTTTT.

This rearrangement joins TRBV18 to TRBJ2-3; 7 bases match TRBD2. The CDR3 is 16 amino acids. CDR1 and CDR2 from the germline V gene are KGHSH and LQKENI. Losses at the gene ends were 3 bases for V and 6 bases for J; bases not matched to a gene: 12. The CDR3 region has the DNA TGTGCCAGCTCACCTAGGCTAGCGGATGCACAGGATACGCAGTATTTT. This codes for CASSPRLADAQDTQYF.

This clone was seen more than once but under ten times. J is TRBJ1-5 and V is TRBV4-2; possibly TRBD1 for D (5 bases). The CDR3 spans 14 residues. V was pared by 6 bases and J by 5 bases, with 14 bases between. Germline assignment: CDR1 LGHNA and CDR2 YNFKEQ. In nucleotides, the CDR3 is TGTGCCAGCAGTCCGGGGGAAGGGTATCAGCCCCAGCATTTT. It translates to CASSPGEGYQPQHF.

The chain links TRBV5-1 to TRBJ2-2, with TRBD2 matching 9 bases. V trimming: 6 bases; J trimming: 6 bases; junction bases outside the gene matches: 3. This CDR3 contains 13 residues. Germline V lookup: CDR1 SGHRS, CDR2 YFSETQ. In nucleotides, the CDR3 is TGCGCCAGCATTGAGCGGGAGGCCGGGGAGCTGTTTTTT. Translating it yields CASIEREAGELFF.

The CDR3 nucleotides read TGTGCCAGCAGCCCGGGACAGGTGAACACTGAAGCTTTCTTT. Its protein is CASSPGQVNTEAFF. The chain couples TRBV7-9 to TRBJ1-1; the match to TRBD1 covers 8 bases. CDR3 length equals 14 residues. CDR1 SEHNR and CDR2 FQNEAQ come from the germline V gene (reference sequence). V dropped 5 bases and J dropped 0; count of bases not matched to a gene: 2.

The chain has TRBV28 and TRBJ2-5, with D maybe TRBD2 (5 bases). The germline V and J ends were trimmed by 3 bases and 5 bases, with 16 bases remaining between them. The CDR3 is 15 amino acids. Per the germline V gene, CDR1 is MDHEN and CDR2 is SYDVKM. The CDR3 loop is CASSFLGMRGETQYF. CDR3 nucleotide sequence: TGTGCCAGCAGTTTCCTCGGGATGCGTGGGGAGACCCAGTACTTC.

V gene TRBV6-5 combines with J gene TRBJ1-4; 10 bases are a match to TRBD1. The CDR3 runs 14 residues. The J segment lost 6 bases and the V segment lost 6 bases, leaving 4 bases of the junction unmatched. The germline V gene has CDR1 MNHEY and CDR2 SVGAGI. The CDR3 nucleotides are TGTGCCAGCAGCTTAGGACAGGGGGATGAAAAACTGTTTTTT. Residues: CASSLGQGDEKLFF.

The chain employs TRBV3-1 (or the pseudogene TRBV3-2) and TRBJ1-1; no definite D call. The V gene lost 4 bases and the J gene lost 0 bases, with 12 bases spanning the gap. The CDR3 spans 15 residues. Germline V gives CDR1 LGHDT, CDR2 YNNKEL (reference sequence). The CDR3 coding sequence is TGTGCCAGCAGCCCCGAGGTGATTATGAACACTGAAGCTTTCTTT. It translates to CASSPEVIMNTEAFF.

The rearrangement links TRBV19 to TRBJ2-5; TRBD2 matches at 15 bases. CDR3 length: 16 amino acids. In germline, CDR1 is LNHDA, CDR2 SQIVND (reference sequence). With 3 bases clipped from V and 7 bases from J, the junction kept 6 bases outside the gene matches. Written as DNA, the CDR3 is TGTGCCAGTAGTATTGGACTAGCGGGGGGGTCCGGGACCCAGTACTTC. It is translated as CASSIGLAGGSGTQYF. The entire variable domain, with the rest obtained from reference TRBV19 and TRBJ2-5, is as follows: DGGITQSPKYLFRKEGQNVTLSCEQNLNHDAMYWYRQDPGQGLRLIYYSQIVNDFQKGDIAEGYSVSREKKESFPLTVTSAQKNPTAFYLCASSIGLAGGSGTQYFGPGTRLLVL.

The rearrangement joins TRBV15 to TRBJ1-1; perhaps TRBD1 as D (5 bases). Trimming cost V 0 bases and J 6 bases, with 14 bases left between them. Looked up from germline, CDR1 is LNHNV and CDR2 is YYDKDF (reference sequence). This CDR3 contains 15 residues. CDR3 amino acids: CATSRDRGSGAEAFF. CDR3 DNA: TGTGCCACCAGCAGAGACCGGGGTTCGGGGGCTGAAGCTTTCTTT.

The CDR3 region has the DNA TGTGCCAGTAGTAAACAAGCGGGAGTTAGCAATGAGCAGTTCTTC. The encoded protein is CASSKQAGVSNEQFF. The chain employs TRBV19 and TRBJ2-1; the match to TRBD2 covers 8 bases. The junction had 8 bases not matched to a gene; V was cut back by 4 bases and J by 6 bases. CDR1 and CDR2 from the germline V gene are LNHDA and SQIVND (reference sequence). The CDR3 spans 15 residues.

This rearrangement joins TRBV9 to TRBJ2-3; weak D call: TRBD1 (6 bases). Per germline, CDR1 SGDLS and CDR2 YYNGEE. The CDR3 has 14 amino acids. V lost 4 bases, J lost 4 bases, and 13 bases lay in between. The CDR3 DNA follows: TGTGCCAGCAGCCCGAGACAGGTCCCAGATACGCAGTATTTT. Translating it yields CASSPRQVPDTQYF.

This clone was detected once. The V gene is TRBV7-2, the J gene TRBJ2-7; 8 nucleotides match TRBD1. V trimming: 1 base; J trimming: 4 bases; junction bases outside the gene matches: 6. Germline assignment: CDR1 SGHTA and CDR2 FQGNSA. There are 15 residues in the CDR3. As DNA, the CDR3 is TGTGCCAGCAGCTTAGTCCCCACAGGGGGGTACGAGCAGTACTTC. Its protein is CASSLVPTGGYEQYF.

The chain combines TRBV6-5 with TRBJ2-7; 7 positions match TRBD2. Germline V gene lookup returns CDR1 MNHEY and CDR2 SVGAGI. Losses at the gene ends were 10 bases for V and 3 bases for J; bases not matched to a gene: 9. There are 13 residues in the CDR3. The CDR3 is CATNGGIGYEQYF. CDR3 nucleotides: TGTGCCACAAACGGGGGGATCGGCTACGAGCAGTACTTC.

The V call is TRBV18, the J call TRBJ2-3, with a possible D match to TRBD1 (5 bases). This CDR3 contains 16 residues. V gave up 3 bases and J gave up 4 bases, with 17 bases separating them. Germline V gene data show CDR1 as KGHSH and CDR2 as LQKENI. This CDR3 is CASSPTQQDPADTQYF. The CDR3 nucleotides read TGTGCCAGCTCACCTACCCAACAGGACCCCGCAGATACGCAGTATTTT.